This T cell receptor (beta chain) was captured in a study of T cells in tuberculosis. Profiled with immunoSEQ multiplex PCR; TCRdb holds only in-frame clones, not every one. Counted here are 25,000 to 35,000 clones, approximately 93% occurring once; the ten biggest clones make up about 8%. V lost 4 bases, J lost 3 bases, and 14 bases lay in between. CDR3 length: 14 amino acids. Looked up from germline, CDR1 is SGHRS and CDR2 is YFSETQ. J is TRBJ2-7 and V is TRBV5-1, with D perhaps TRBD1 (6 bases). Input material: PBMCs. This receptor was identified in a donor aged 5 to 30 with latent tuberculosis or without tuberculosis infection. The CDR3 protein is CASSPEQGYYEQYF. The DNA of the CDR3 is TGCGCCAGCAGCCCCGAACAGGGATACTACGAGCAGTACTTC.